This passage covers 18 T cell receptor beta chains from one sample sequenced in a study of blood T cells in healthy people across ages. For the second PCR, which ran for roughly 7 to 11 cycles, a sample-barcoded 5' primer and a J-beta primer mix were used. MiXCR, run by TCRdb on the 5' RACE reads, gives a single entry per CDR3 protein. This table has about 930,000 distinct CDR3 sequences, under 35% appearing once. The same specimen was also included in a second study, on T cells of mothers and their children.

Sequenced material: blood. The receptors originated from a woman between 35 and 50 years old in good health.

V is TRBV27 and J is TRBJ2-7; a weak D match, TRBD1 (6 bases). Germline values: CDR1 MNHEY, CDR2 SMNVEV (reference sequence). CDR3 length equals 13 residues. Trimming took off 5 bases at V and 5 bases at J, with 13 bases between the two ends. This chain's CDR3 is CASSINRVHEQYF. The CDR3 DNA reads as TGTGCCAGCAGTATCAACAGGGTTCACGAGCAGTACTTC.

In regard to this clonotype: Since a much larger clone is just one base distant, this may be a read error. The genes are TRBV7-2 and TRBJ2-7; the D gene is possibly TRBD2 (6 bases). The CDR3 runs to 15 residues. Germline CDR1 SGHTA, CDR2 FQGNSA. The V gene lost 4 bases and the J gene lost 0 bases, with 13 bases spanning the gap. Written as DNA, the CDR3 is TGTGCCAGCAGCTGCGGGACGGCAAGCTCCTACGAGCAGTACTTC. Translated: CASSCGTASSYEQYF.

This chain connects TRBV5-5 to TRBJ1-2; the D gene is possibly TRBD1 (5 bases). The CDR3 loop spans 15 amino acids. The V gene lost 4 bases and the J gene lost 0 bases, with 13 bases spanning the gap. Germline values: CDR1 SGHKS, CDR2 YYEKEE (reference sequence). CDR3 protein: CASSATGPSNYGYTF. CDR3 in DNA: TGTGCCAGCAGCGCTACAGGTCCTTCTAACTATGGCTACACCTTC.

The chain combines TRBV6-5 with TRBJ1-1, with TRBD1 identical over 8 bases. The CDR3 has 16 amino acids. Germline CDR1 and CDR2: MNHEY and SVGAGI. V lost 5 bases to trimming and J lost 1 base; unmatched junction nucleotides: 9. The CDR3 protein is CASSHLSGTGNTEAFF. CDR3 DNA sequence: TGTGCCAGCAGTCACCTTTCCGGGACAGGGAACACTGAAGCTTTCTTT.

This clonotype was counted a few times. The chain recombines TRBV9 with TRBJ2-1; 7 nucleotides match TRBD2. The J call may be faulty, since TRBJ2-7 better matches the DNA end. CDR1 and CDR2 (germline): SGDLS, YYNGEE. This CDR3 contains 18 residues. In nucleotides, the CDR3 is TGTGCCAGCAGCGTAGCCGTCTCGCGGGGGAGCCAATACAATGAGCAGTACTTC. As protein: CASSVAVSRGSQYNEQYF.

This clonotype appeared many times. This chain uses TRBV25-1 with TRBJ1-6; TRBD1 matches at 9 bases. The V gene end was trimmed by 3 bases and the J gene end by 5 bases; junction bases not matched to a gene: 5. The CDR3 loop spans 16 amino acids. Germline CDR1 and CDR2: MGHDK and SYGVNS. The CDR3 sequence: CASSDRTGVDNSPLHF. The CDR3 DNA sequence: TGTGCCAGCAGTGACAGGACAGGGGTCGATAATTCACCCCTCCACTTT.

This clonotype was observed a few times. The chain employs TRBV9 and TRBJ2-7; 13 bases fit TRBD2. This CDR3 region has 16 residues. V was pared by 5 bases and J by 4 bases, with 9 bases of the junction left unmatched. Germline assignment: CDR1 SGDLS and CDR2 YYNGEE. CDR3 nucleotides: TGTGCCAGCAGTCCTAGCGGGACTAGCGGGGAATACGAGCAGTACTTC. It specifies CASSPSGTSGEYEQYF.

The chain carries TRBV20-1 and TRBJ1-1, with TRBD1 identical over 9 bases. The CDR3 has 14 amino acids. CDR1 is DFQATT, CDR2 SNEGSKA, per germline (reference sequence). V lost 0 bases and J lost 8; bases outside the gene matches: 7. In nucleotides, the CDR3 is TGCAGTGCTAGAGATACCGGACAGGGGCAAGAAGCTTTCTTT. Protein: CSARDTGQGQEAFF.

This clonotype was recorded a few times. The chain is built from TRBV4-2 and TRBJ1-5; maybe TRBD1 (6 bases). V lost 0 bases and J lost 7, with 19 bases in between. The CDR3 is 17 residues long. CDR1 is LGHNA and CDR2 is YNFKEQ in the germline V gene. The CDR3 bases are TGTGCCAGCAGCCAAGACCCAACAGGGACCCCCTCCCAGCCCCAGCATTTT. Translated, it gives CASSQDPTGTPSQPQHF.

Turning to this clonotype: A single base separates this from a much larger clone, so it may be a read error. In DNA, the CDR3 is TGTGCCAGCAGCCAAGATCACGGAAATGAGCAGTACTTC. Protein: CASSQDHGNEQYF. The chain couples TRBV3-1 to TRBJ2-5; D unclear. Germline V gives CDR1 LGHDT, CDR2 YNNKEL (reference sequence). Trimming left V 0 bases short and J 11 bases short, with 13 bases between. This CDR3 contains 13 residues.

V gene TRBV7-3 combines with J gene TRBJ1-2, with 7 bases aligning to TRBD1. The CDR3 covers 14 residues. The germline V gene has CDR1 SGHTA and CDR2 FQGTGA. Germline trimming cut 5 bases from V and 9 bases from J; bases unmatched to any gene: 12. The CDR3 protein is CASSPEGQYESYTF. CDR3 bases: TGTGCCAGCAGCCCAGAGGGACAGTACGAGAGCTACACCTTC.

This clonotype has at least ten counts. This chain links TRBV7-9 with TRBJ2-5; TRBD1 is a possible D gene (5 bases). The germline V gene has CDR1 SEHNR and CDR2 FQNEAQ (reference sequence). CDR3 length: 15 amino acids. Between the trimmed V and J ends, which lost 5 bases and 2 bases, there was a span of 15 bases. The CDR3 nucleotides read TGTGCCAGCAGCAGAGAAAGGGGAACGCAAGAGACCCAGTACTTC. This encodes CASSRERGTQETQYF.

This clonotype occurred a few times. CDR3 loop: CASSPQGISNYEQYF. In DNA, the CDR3 is TGTGCCAGCAGTCCACAGGGAATATCTAACTACGAGCAGTACTTC. J is TRBJ2-7 and V is TRBV12-3 or TRBV12-4; D is perhaps TRBD1 (6 bases). The germline V and J ends were trimmed by 5 bases and 3 bases, with 17 bases remaining between them. The CDR3 contains 15 residues.

The chain uses TRBV27 and TRBJ2-3; D might be TRBD1 or TRBD2, each matching 5 bases. Trimming left V 5 bases short and J 1 base short, with 10 bases between. Germline-derived CDR1 and CDR2 are MNHEY and SMNVEV (reference sequence). The CDR3 runs 14 residues. The CDR3 reads CASSIVGGTDTQYF. The DNA of the CDR3 is TGTGCCAGCAGTATTGTGGGGGGCACAGATACGCAGTATTTT.

This chain links TRBV29-1 with TRBJ1-6, with no clear D. The V gene lost 7 bases and the J gene lost 10 bases, with 20 bases spanning the gap. Germline V CDR1 and CDR2: SQVTM, ANQGSEA. This CDR3 spans 14 amino acids. The chain's CDR3 is CSASSSGPNSPLHF. In DNA form, the CDR3 reads TGCAGCGCCTCATCATCAGGTCCCAACTCACCCCTCCACTTT.

This clonotype was observed a handful of times. The chain recombines TRBV10-3 with TRBJ2-7; the D gene is possibly TRBD1 (5 bases). V was shortened by 6 bases and J by 0 bases, with 15 bases between the two germline ends. CDR3 length: 15 amino acids. The germline CDR1 and CDR2 sequences are ENHRY and SYGVKD. The CDR3 region has the DNA TGTGCCATCAGGGACAAGGTCCTCTCCTCCTACGAGCAGTACTTC. Protein: CAIRDKVLSSYEQYF.

This chain uses TRBV20-1 with TRBJ2-7; no definite D call. The CDR3 has 13 residues. CDR1 is DFQATT and CDR2 is SNEGSKA in the germline V gene (reference sequence). V dropped 5 bases and J dropped 12 bases, with 23 bases sitting between them. CDR3 bases: TGCAGTGCTGACCTAATCGGCAGCCGCCCTAGGTACTTC. Its translation is CSADLIGSRPRYF.

This clonotype was recorded at least ten times. The genes are TRBV20-1 and TRBJ2-7, with D possibly being TRBD1 (5 bases). Trimming shortened V by 2 bases and J by 3 bases, and 20 bases separated the two germline ends. The CDR3 consists of 16 residues. CDR1 and CDR2 from the germline V gene are DFQATT and SNEGSKA (reference sequence). CDR3 sequence (DNA): TGCAGTGCTAGAATACGGACATATCAATTACACTACGAGCAGTACTTC. This sequence encodes CSARIRTYQLHYEQYF.